Below, one T cell receptor beta chain is given with its context. PCR involved 60 Vbeta and 13 Jbeta primers. Data came from immunoSEQ multiplex PCR; TCRdb stores just in-frame clones and leaves some out. The sample has approximately 180,000 clones; 81% are singletons. CDR1 is SGHVS and CDR2 is FNYEAQ in the germline V gene. This CDR3 region has 19 residues. V was clipped by 1 base and J by 2 bases, with 20 bases between them. This entry belongs to a study of cytomegalovirus exposure and HLA in healthy donors. Sequencing was performed on PBMCs. The TCR comes from a woman between 18 and 29 years old in good health and CMV-seropositive. This chain uses TRBV7-6 with TRBJ2-2, with D possibly TRBD1 on 5 matching bases. The CDR3 DNA sequence: TGTGCCAGCAGCTTAGGTTTGGGGCTCCAGGGATACAACACCGGGGAGCTGTTTTTT. This encodes CASSLGLGLQGYNTGELFF. Variable domain in full (rest from reference TRBV7-6 and TRBJ2-2): GAGVSQSPRYKVTKRGQDVALRCDPISGHVSLYWYRQALGQGPEFLTYFNYEAQQDKSGLPNDRFSAERPEGSISTLTIQRTEQRDSAMYRCASSLGLGLQGYNTGELFFGEGSRLTVL.